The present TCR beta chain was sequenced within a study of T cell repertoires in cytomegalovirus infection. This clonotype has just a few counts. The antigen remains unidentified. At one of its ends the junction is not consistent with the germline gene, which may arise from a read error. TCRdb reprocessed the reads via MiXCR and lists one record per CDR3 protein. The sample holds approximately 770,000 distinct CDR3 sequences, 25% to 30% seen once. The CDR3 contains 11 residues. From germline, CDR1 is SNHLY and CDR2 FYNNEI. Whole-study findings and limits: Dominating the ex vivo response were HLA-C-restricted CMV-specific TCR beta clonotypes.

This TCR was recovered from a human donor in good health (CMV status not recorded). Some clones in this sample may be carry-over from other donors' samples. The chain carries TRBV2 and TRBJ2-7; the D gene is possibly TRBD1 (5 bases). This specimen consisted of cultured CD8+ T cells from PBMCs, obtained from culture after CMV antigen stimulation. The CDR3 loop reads CASSGRGPYNF. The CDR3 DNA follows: TGTGCCAGCAGTGGAAGGGGCCCTTATAACTTC.